Presented here are 4 T cell receptor beta chains from one specimen sequenced in a study of T-cell memory formation after mild COVID-19. Each CDR3 protein gets one entry after TCRdb re-called the 5' RACE reads with MiXCR. The sample consists of about 440,000 distinct CDR3 sequences, 20% of them appearing once. The sample taken for sequencing was PBMCs or a T cell subset sorted from them (not recorded which). The origin of the receptors is an adult woman who had mild COVID-19 (a few samples of this study predate the infection). Cell type and time point are not known.

This clonotype was detected a few times. The chain uses TRBV10-3 and TRBJ1-5; D is unresolved. The CDR3 has 14 residues. V lost 3 bases to trimming and J lost 3 bases, with 9 bases between them. CDR1 is ENHRY and CDR2 is SYGVKD in the germline V gene. DNA of the CDR3: TGTGCCATCAGTGACTCAGGTCCCAATCAGCCCCAGCATTTT. Residues: CAISDSGPNQPQHF.

The chain joins TRBV20-1 to TRBJ1-1; unclear D gene. CDR1 and CDR2 from the germline V gene are DFQATT and SNEGSKA (reference sequence). This CDR3 has 15 residues. V lost 1 base, J lost 3 bases, and 15 bases lay in between. The CDR3 protein is CSARGIGRGDTEAFF. The CDR3 nucleotides are TGCAGTGCTAGAGGAATCGGAAGAGGCGACACTGAAGCTTTCTTT.

The chain links TRBV6-1 to TRBJ1-5, with D unclear. Trimming pared 8 bases from V and 3 bases from J, leaving 14 bases between. The CDR3 runs to 14 residues. In germline, CDR1 is MNHNS, CDR2 SASEGT. The CDR3 loop reads CASDRERLNQPQHF. The CDR3 DNA follows: TGTGCCAGCGACCGGGAACGACTCAATCAGCCCCAGCATTTT.

The chain carries TRBV12-3 or TRBV12-4 and TRBJ1-2, with D possibly matching TRBD1 (5 bases). CDR3 size: 14 residues. Trimming left V 0 bases short and J 7 bases short, with 12 bases between. The CDR3, as DNA: TGTGCCAGCAGTTTAGCGCGCAGGGTCTCTGGCTACACCTTC. This translates into CASSLARRVSGYTF.